This T cell receptor beta chain was documented in a study of shared clonotypes between healthy human individuals (dated by TCRdb to 2020 to 2022). Some background on the complete study: A couple of women and a few men aged 18 to 49 years were included in the cohort. The study deeply sequenced blood TCR repertoires of several healthy adults to estimate repertoire size and the extent of clonotype sharing between individuals. To increase sequencing depth and limit assay-specific biases, different laboratories used diverse techniques to prepare libraries and sequence TCR repertoires. Each donor's leukapheresis produced roughly between roughly 0.85 and 9.5 billion PBMCs. Overall results and qualifications from the work: Sampling was restricted to blood, and TCR repertoires in tissues likely differ from the TCR repertoires found in blood. Because the study included a small number of donors, the genetic and exposure-history diversity represented was limited. Pairwise subsampling led to the expectation that sequencing depth would affect the degree of clonotype sharing among donors.

The donors were healthy, HIV-negative adults who had no recently reported acute infections or vaccinations. Every donor was a Caucasian adult residing in Nashville, Tennessee, USA. For unsorted samples, 96 million or so PBMCs were counted, and genomic DNA was extracted using the QIAamp DNA Blood Mini kit. Blood was collected by leukapheresis, and PBMCs were isolated by Ficoll-Histopaque density gradient centrifugation and then cryopreserved in liquid nitrogen vapor phase. CDR1 and CDR2 (LNHDA, SQIVND) derive from the germline V gene (reference sequence). The CDR3 numbers 15 residues from cysteine through phenylalanine. Only CDR3 DNA remains: 45 bases, in frame from the first base. Relative to germline, V is missing 4 bases and J is missing 3 bases, with 5 bases of the junction outside any gene match. TCR CDR3 regions were amplified from genomic DNA by multiplex PCR using the deep immunoSEQ assay. Genomic DNA extracted from each cell subset was distributed evenly over all wells of several immunoSEQ 96-well plates, and each plate served as one replicate. Each replicate PCR for unsorted PBMC received 300 to 350 ng genomic DNA, equal to 25,000 to 35,000 T cell genomes. Unsorted PBMC genomic DNA was sequenced across ten immunoSEQ deep assay plates. Purified libraries were quantified with a Qubit 3.0 fluorometer, sized on a Bioanalyzer 2100, and re-quantified with the KAPA Library Quantification kit. Every immunoSEQ 96-well plate was sequenced on a dedicated single-read 150-cycle Illumina NextSeq 550 flow cell. In the original analysis: The immunoSEQ output contained only junctional sequences without quality scores, so filtering could not match that applied to full-length reads. To assign V/J genes and CDR3, sequences were annotated against IMGT germline references using PyIR, a Python wrapper for IgBLAST v1.9. Any read was removed if the V/J assignment was weak (E-value above 1e-6), the CDR3 was missing, or the read contained stop codons, out-of-frame junctions, or ambiguous translated residues. A V3J clonotype was defined by an identical inferred V gene, J gene, and CDR3 amino acid sequence. Percentage overlap between repertoires was calculated by dividing the number of shared unique clonotypes by the size of the smaller repertoire. Three approaches were used to assess repertoire richness: RTK rarefaction, the Chao1 estimator, and Recon v2.1 estimates of unobserved clonotypes. In TCRdb, the immuneACCESS table is reduced to in-frame sequences with V and J assigned. These tables do not hold every clone; where another copy was compared, an unresolved V gene accounts for under half, and the others remain unexplained. That table supplies the V and J calls and clone size; D and trimming were determined from the DNA. In this sample the table shows about 560,000 clones, around 78% of which occur a single time. About 12% of the sample is held by the ten biggest clonotypes.

As regards this clone: What this receptor recognizes is not known. No base quality values were provided; no much bigger clone lies one nucleotide off.

The origin of this receptor is a woman aged 40 to 50 in good health. Some clones in this sample may be carry-over from other donors' samples. The source material was PBMCs. The chain links TRBV19 with TRBJ2-7; TRBD2 matches 11 bases in the middle. The CDR3 region: CASSTGLAANYEQYF. DNA sequence: TGTGCCAGTAGTACGGGACTAGCGGCGAACTACGAGCAGTACTTC. Beyond the CDR3, the reference TRBV19 and TRBJ2-7 genes provide the residues; the full variable domain reads: DGGITQSPKYLFRKEGQNVTLSCEQNLNHDAMYWYRQDPGQGLRLIYYSQIVNDFQKGDIAEGYSVSREKKESFPLTVTSAQKNPTAFYLCASSTGLAANYEQYFGPGTRLTVT.